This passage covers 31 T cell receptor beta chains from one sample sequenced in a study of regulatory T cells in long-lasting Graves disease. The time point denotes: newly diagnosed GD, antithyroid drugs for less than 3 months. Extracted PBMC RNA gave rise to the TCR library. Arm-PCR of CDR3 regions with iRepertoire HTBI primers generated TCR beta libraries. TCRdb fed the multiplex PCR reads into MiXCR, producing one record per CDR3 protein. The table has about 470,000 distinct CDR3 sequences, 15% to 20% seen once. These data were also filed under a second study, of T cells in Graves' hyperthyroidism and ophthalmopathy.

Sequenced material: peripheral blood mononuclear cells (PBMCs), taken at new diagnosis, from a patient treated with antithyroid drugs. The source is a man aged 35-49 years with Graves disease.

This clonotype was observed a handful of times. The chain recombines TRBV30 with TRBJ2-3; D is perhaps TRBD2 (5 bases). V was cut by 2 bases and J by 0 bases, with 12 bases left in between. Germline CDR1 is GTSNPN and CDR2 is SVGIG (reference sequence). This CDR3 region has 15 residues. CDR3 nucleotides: TGTGCCTGGAGTACGGGAATCCAGAGCACAGATACGCAGTATTTT. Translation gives CAWSTGIQSTDTQYF. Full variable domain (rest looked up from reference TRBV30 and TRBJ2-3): SQTIHQWPATLVQPVGSPLSLECTVEGTSNPNLYWYRQAAGRGLQLLFYSVGIGQISSEVPQNLSASRPQDRQFILSSKKLLLSDSGFYLCAWSTGIQSTDTQYFGPGTRLTVL.

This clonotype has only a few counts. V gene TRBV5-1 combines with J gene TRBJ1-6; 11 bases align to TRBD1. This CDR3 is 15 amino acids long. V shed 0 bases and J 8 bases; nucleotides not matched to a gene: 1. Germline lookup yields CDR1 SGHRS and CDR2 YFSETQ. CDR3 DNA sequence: TGCGCCAGCAGCTTGGGGACAGGGGGCTATTCACCCCTCCACTTT. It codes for CASSLGTGGYSPLHF.

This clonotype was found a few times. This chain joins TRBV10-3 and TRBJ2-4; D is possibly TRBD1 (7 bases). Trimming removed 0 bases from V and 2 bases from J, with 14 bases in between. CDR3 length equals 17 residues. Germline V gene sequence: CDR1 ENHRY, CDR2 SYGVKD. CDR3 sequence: CAISESEGAGTKNIQYF. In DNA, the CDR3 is TGTGCCATCAGTGAGTCGGAGGGGGCTGGGACCAAAAACATTCAGTACTTC.

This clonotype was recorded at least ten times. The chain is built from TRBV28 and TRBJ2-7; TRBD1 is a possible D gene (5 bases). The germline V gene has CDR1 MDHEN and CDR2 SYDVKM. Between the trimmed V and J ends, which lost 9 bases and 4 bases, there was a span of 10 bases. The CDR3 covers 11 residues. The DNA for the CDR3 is TGTGCCAGTGATCAGGGTTACGAGCAGTACTTC. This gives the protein CASDQGYEQYF.

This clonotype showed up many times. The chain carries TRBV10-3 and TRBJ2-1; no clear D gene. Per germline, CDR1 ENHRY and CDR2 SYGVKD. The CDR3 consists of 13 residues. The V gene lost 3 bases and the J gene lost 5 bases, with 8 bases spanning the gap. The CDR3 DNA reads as TGTGCCATCAGTGAAGGAGTAAACAATGAGCAGTTCTTC. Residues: CAISEGVNNEQFF.

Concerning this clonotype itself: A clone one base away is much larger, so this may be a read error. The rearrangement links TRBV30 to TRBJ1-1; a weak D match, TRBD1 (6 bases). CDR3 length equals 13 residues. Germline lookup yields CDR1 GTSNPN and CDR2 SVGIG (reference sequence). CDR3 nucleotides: TGTGCCTACCGGGTCTCGGGGGGCACTGAAGCTCTCTTT. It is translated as CAYRVSGGTEALF.

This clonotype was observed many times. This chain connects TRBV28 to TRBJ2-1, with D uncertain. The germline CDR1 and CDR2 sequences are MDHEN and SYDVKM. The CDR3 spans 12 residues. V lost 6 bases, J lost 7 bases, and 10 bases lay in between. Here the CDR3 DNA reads TGTGCCAGCAGCAGCAGCAGGAATGAGCAGTTCTTC. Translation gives CASSSSRNEQFF.

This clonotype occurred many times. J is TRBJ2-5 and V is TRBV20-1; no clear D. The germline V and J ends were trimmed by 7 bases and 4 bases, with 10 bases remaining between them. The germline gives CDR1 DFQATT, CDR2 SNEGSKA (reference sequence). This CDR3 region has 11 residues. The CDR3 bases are TGCAGTGTCGGGCGTTCAGAGACCCAGTACTTC. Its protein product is CSVGRSETQYF.

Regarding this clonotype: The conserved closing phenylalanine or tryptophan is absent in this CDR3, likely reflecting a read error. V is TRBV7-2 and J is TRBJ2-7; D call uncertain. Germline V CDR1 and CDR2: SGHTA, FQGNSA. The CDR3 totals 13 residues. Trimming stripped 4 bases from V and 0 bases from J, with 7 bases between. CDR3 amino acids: CASSSVRSYEQYL. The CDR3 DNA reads TGTGCCAGCAGCTCCGTCCGCTCCTACGAGCAGTACTTG.

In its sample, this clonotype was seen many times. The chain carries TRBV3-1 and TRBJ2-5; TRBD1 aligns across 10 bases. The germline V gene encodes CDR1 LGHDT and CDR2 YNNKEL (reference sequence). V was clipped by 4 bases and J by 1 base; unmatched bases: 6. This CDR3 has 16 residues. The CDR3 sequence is CASSRQGATRQETQYF. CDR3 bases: TGTGCCAGCAGCCGACAGGGGGCGACCCGCCAAGAGACCCAGTACTTC.

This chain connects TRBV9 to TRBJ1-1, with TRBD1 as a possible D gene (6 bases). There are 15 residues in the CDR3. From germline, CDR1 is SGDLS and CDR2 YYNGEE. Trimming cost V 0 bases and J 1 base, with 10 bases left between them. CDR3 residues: CASSVDGTPNTEAFF. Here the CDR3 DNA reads TGTGCCAGCAGCGTAGACGGGACACCGAACACTGAAGCTTTCTTT.

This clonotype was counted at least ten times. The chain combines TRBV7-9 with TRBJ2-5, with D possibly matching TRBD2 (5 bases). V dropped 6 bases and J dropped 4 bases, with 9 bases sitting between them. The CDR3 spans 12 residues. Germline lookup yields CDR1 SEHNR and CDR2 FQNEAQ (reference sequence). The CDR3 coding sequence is TGTGCCAGCAGTCGAGGAGGAGAGACCCAGTACTTC. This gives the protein CASSRGGETQYF. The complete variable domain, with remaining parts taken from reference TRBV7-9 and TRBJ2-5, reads DTGVSQNPRHKITKRGQNVTFRCDPISEHNRLYWYRQTLGQGPEFLTYFQNEAQLEKSRLLSDRFSAERPKGSFSTLEIQRTEQGDSAMYLCASSRGGETQYFGPGTRLLVL.

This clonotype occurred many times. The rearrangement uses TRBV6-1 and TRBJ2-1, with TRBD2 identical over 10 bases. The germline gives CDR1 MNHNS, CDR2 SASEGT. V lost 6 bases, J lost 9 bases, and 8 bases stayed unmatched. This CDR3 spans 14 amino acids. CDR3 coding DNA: TGTGCCAGCAGGTCGCTAGCGGGAGTAAGTGAGCAGTTCTTC. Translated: CASRSLAGVSEQFF.

The CDR3 DNA sequence: TGTGCCAGCAGCTTAGTTGCAGGGGCGGGCACCGGGGAGCTGTTTTTT. This gives the protein CASSLVAGAGTGELFF. The rearrangement joins TRBV11-2 to TRBJ2-2, with a tentative D call TRBD1 (6 bases). V was cut by 1 base and J by 4 bases, with 13 bases left in between. CDR1 and CDR2 from the germline V gene are SGHAT and FQNNGV. The CDR3 spans 16 residues. Variable domain in full (rest from reference TRBV11-2 and TRBJ2-2): EAGVAQSPRYKIIEKRQSVAFWCNPISGHATLYWYQQILGQGPKLLIQFQNNGVVDDSQLPKDRFSAERLKGVDSTLKIQPAKLEDSAVYLCASSLVAGAGTGELFFGEGSRLTVL.

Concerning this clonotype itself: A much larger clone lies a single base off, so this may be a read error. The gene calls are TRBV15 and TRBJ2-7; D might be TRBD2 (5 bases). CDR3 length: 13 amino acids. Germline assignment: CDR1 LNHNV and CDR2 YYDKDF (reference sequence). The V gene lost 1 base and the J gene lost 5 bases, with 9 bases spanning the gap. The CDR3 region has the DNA TGTGCCACCAGCAGAGGGACGGGGAACGAGCAGTACTTC. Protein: CATSRGTGNEQYF.

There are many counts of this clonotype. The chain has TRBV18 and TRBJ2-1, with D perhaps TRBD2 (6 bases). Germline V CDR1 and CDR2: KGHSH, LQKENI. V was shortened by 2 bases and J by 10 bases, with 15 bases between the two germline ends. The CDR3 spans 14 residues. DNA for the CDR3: TGTGCCAGCTCACCATCAGGAGGGAAGGGGGAGCAGTTCTTC. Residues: CASSPSGGKGEQFF.

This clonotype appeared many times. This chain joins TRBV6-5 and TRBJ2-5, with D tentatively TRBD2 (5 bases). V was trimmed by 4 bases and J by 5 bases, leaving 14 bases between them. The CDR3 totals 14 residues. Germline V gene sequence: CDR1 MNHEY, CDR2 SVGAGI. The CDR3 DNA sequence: TGTGCCAGCAGTTCCCGGCTAGCAGGCGAGACCCAGTACTTC. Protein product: CASSSRLAGETQYF.

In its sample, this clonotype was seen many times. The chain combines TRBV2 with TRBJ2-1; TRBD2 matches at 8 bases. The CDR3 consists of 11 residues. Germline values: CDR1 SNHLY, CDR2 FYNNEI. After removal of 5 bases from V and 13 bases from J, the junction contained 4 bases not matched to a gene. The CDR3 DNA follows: TGTGCCAGCAGTTTAGCGGGGTCTCAGTTCTTC. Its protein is CASSLAGSQFF.

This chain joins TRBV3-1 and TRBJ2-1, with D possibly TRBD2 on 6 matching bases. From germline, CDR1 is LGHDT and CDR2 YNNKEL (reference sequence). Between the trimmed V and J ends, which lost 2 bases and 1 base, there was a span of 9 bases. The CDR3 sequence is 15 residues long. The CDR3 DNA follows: TGTGCCAGCAGCCAATTACTAGCTTCCTACAATGAGCAGTTCTTC. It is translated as CASSQLLASYNEQFF.

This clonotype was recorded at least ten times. For the CDR3, the DNA is TGTGCCAGCACCCCGGCGGGGATTCCAACACCCTATGGCTACACCTTC. This encodes CASTPAGIPTPYGYTF. The chain is built from TRBV28 and TRBJ1-2; no definite D call. This CDR3 has 16 amino acids. V dropped 7 bases and J dropped 4 bases, with 22 bases sitting between them. Germline V gene sequence: CDR1 MDHEN, CDR2 SYDVKM.

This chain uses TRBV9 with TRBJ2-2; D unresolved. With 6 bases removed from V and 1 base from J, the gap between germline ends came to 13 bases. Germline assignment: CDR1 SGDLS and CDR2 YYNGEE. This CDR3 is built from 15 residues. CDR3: CASNDGSWNTGELFF. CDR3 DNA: TGTGCCAGCAACGATGGCTCTTGGAACACCGGGGAGCTGTTTTTT.

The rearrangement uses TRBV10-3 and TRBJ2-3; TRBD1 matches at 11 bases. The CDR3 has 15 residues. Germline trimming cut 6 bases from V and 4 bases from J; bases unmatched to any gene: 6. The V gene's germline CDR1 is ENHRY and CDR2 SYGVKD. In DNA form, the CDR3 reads TGTGCCATCAGACCGGGACAGGGGGATTCAGATACGCAGTATTTT. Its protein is CAIRPGQGDSDTQYF.

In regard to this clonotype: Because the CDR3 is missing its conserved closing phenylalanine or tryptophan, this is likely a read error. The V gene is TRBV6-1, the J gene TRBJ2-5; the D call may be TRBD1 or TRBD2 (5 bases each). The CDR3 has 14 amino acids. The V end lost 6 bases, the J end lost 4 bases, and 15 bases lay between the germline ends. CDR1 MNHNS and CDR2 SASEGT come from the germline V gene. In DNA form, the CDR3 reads TGTGCCAGCAGCAGGGACCACACGGGAGAGACCCAGTACCTC. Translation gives CASSRDHTGETQYL.

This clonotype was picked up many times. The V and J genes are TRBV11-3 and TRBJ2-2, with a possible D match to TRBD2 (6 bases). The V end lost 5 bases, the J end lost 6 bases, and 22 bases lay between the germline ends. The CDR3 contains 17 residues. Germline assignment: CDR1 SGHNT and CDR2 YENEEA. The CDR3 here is CASSLGIGGPKAGELFF. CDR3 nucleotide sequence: TGTGCCAGCAGCCTGGGGATCGGAGGGCCGAAGGCCGGGGAGCTGTTTTTT.

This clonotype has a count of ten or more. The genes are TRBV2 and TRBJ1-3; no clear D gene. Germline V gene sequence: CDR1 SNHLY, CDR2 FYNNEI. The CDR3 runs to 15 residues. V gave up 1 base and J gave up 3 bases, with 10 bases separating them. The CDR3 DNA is TGTGCCAGCAGTGAAGACTTACGGGTTGGAAACACCATATATTTT. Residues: CASSEDLRVGNTIYF.

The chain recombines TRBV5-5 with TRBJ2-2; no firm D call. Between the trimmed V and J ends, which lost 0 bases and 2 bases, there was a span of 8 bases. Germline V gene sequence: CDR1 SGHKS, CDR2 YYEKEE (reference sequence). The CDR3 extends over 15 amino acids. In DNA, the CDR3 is TGTGCCAGCAGCTTGGGCCCATTTAACACCGGGGAGCTGTTTTTT. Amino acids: CASSLGPFNTGELFF.

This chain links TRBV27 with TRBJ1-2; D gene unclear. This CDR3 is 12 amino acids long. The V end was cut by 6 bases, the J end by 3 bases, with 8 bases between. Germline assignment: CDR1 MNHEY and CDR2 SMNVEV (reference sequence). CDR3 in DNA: TGTGCCAGCAGGCACAGCCACTATGGCTACACCTTC. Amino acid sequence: CASRHSHYGYTF.

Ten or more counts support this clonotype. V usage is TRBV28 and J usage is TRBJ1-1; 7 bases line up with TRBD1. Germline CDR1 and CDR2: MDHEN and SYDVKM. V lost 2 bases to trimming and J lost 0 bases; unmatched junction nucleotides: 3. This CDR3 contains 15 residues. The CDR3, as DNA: TGTGCCAGCAGTTTACCGGGACAGTTGAACACTGAAGCTTTCTTT. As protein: CASSLPGQLNTEAFF.

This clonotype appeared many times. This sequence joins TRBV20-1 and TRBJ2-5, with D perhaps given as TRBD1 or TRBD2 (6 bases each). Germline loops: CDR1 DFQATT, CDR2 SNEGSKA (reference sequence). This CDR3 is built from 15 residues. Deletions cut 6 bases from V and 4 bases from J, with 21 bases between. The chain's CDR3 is CSAPPLRGDLETQYF. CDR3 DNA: TGCAGTGCGCCTCCGCTAAGGGGGGACCTAGAGACCCAGTACTTC.

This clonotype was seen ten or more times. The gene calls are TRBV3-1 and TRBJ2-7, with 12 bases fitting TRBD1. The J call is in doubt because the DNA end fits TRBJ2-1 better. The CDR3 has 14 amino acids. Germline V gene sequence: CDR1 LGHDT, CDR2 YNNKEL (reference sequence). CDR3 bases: TGTGCCAGCAGCCAATCGGGACAGGGGGCCTTGCAGTTCTTC. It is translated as CASSQSGQGALQFF.

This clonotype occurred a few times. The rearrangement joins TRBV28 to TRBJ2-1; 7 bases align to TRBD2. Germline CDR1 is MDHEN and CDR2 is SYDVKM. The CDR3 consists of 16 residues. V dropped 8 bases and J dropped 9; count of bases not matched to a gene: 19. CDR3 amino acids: CASGSWHNGRQGEQFF. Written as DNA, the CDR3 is TGTGCCAGCGGGTCCTGGCATAACGGGAGGCAGGGTGAGCAGTTCTTC.